The TCR beta chain under discussion was sequenced for a study of blood T cell repertoires in COVID-19. Clones were read by immunoSEQ multiplex PCR, and TCRdb kept only the in-frame ones, dropping some. This repertoire shows around 220,000 clones, roughly four fifths found once; its top ten account for roughly 7.8%. V was pared by 0 bases and J by 4 bases, with 3 bases of the junction left unmatched. The CDR3 has 15 residues. Germline values: CDR1 MGHRA, CDR2 YSYEKL. Sequenced: peripheral blood. The chain joins TRBV4-1 to TRBJ2-7; 10 nucleotides align to TRBD2. The TCR was taken from a woman of 80 years or more with COVID-19, enrolled during active disease. CDR3 residues: CASSQESGGGYEQYF. The DNA for the CDR3 is TGCGCCAGCAGCCAAGAGAGCGGGGGGGGGTACGAGCAGTACTTC.